This T cell receptor beta chain was found in a study of molecular identifiers for immune sequencing clone quantification. The CDR3 is 17 amino acids. Trimming removed 3 bases at V and 4 bases at J, with 18 bases between. Generation of bulk TCR libraries relied on previously described methods and listed TCR primers. One entry per CDR3 protein, called by TCRdb with MiXCR from the PCR reads. This table has over 550,000 distinct CDR3 sequences, about 25% appearing once. The source of this sequence is a human donor in good health. Some libraries in this study had Jurkat cell RNA spiked in. The specimen sequenced was naive CD8+ T cells from blood, with Jurkat cell RNA spiked in. Subset indicated: FACS-sorted CD8+CD4-CCR7+CD45RA+ naive T cells. The chain carries TRBV12-3 or TRBV12-4 and TRBJ2-2; the D gene is possibly TRBD1 (6 bases). The CDR3 protein is CASSFRTVRSSTGELFF. The CDR3 nucleotides are TGTGCCAGCAGTTTTAGGACAGTTAGGTCGAGCACCGGGGAGCTGTTTTTT.